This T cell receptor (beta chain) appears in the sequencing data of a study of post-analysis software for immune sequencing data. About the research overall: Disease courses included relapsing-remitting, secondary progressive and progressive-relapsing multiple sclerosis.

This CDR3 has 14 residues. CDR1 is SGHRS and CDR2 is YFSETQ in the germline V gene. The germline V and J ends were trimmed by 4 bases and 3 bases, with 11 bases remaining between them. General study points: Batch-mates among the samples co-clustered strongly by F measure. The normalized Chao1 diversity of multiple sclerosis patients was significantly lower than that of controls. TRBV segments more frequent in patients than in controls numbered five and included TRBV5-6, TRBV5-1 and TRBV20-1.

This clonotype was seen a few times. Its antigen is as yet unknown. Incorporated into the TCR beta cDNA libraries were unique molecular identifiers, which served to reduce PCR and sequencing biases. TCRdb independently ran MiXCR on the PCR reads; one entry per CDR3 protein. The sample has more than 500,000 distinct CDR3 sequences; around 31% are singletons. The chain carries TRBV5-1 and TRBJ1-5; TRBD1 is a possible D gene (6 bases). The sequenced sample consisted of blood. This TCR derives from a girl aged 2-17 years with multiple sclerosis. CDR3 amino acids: CASSPGDYNQPQHF. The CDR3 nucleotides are TGCGCCAGCAGCCCAGGGGACTACAATCAGCCCCAGCATTTT.